The clone carrying this T cell receptor (beta chain) has only one observation. The germline V gene encodes CDR1 DFQATT and CDR2 SNEGSKA (reference sequence). This CDR3 spans 13 amino acids. Trimming shortened V by 3 bases and J by 4 bases, and 12 bases separated the two germline ends. MiXCR, run by TCRdb on the 5' RACE reads, gives a single entry per CDR3 protein. This table has more than 4,500 distinct CDR3 sequences, just over 70% appearing once. The clonotype originates from a female donor with breast cancer. Material: naive CD4+ T cells sorted from blood. Subset indicated: naive CD4+ T cells, CD4+CD45RA+CD25-. This chain uses TRBV20-1 with TRBJ1-2; D gene ambiguous. For the CDR3, the DNA is TGCAGTGCTAGTCCCCCGGCTAGCTATGGCTACACCTTC. The encoded protein is CSASPPASYGYTF.